This TCR beta chain comes out of a study of response to subunit inactivated influenza vaccine. Study outcomes and limitations: There was a suggestion from the authors that each seasonal influenza vaccination recruits few new T cells.

For this clonotype: The antigen remains undetermined.

Using its own MiXCR run on the RT-PCR reads, TCRdb lists one record per CDR3 protein. The data contain 650,000 to 850,000 distinct CDR3 sequences, approximately 15% of them singletons. The sequencing here drew on PBMCs from blood, taken approximately 15 days before vaccination. The source of this sequence is a man aged 50 to 60 who received an inactivated influenza vaccine.

CDR3 loop: CASSYLFATTYNEQFF. Written as DNA, the CDR3 is TGTGCCAGCAGCTACCTATTTGCAACTACCTACAATGAGCAGTTCTTC. The chain recombines TRBV5-6 with TRBJ2-1; D ambiguous. CDR1 and CDR2 from the germline V gene are SGHDT and YYEEEE. The CDR3 sequence is 16 residues long. Trimming cost V 3 bases and J 2 bases, with 15 bases left between them.